This record covers a single T cell receptor (beta chain). The sample belongs to a study of blood T cells in healthy people across ages. The second PCR ran roughly 7 to 12 cycles with a sample-barcoded 5' primer and J-beta primers. TCRdb called the 5' RACE reads again in MiXCR, with one record for every CDR3 protein. The sample lists around 780,000 distinct CDR3 sequences, 56% occurring once. The sequencing sample was made of blood. The TCR comes from a man aged 35-49 years in good health.

CDR3 in DNA: TGTGCCAGCAGTGTGACAGGGTACCCTTCGGAGCAGTACTTC. Translated, it gives CASSVTGYPSEQYF. The chain combines TRBV12-3 or TRBV12-4 with TRBJ2-7; TRBD1 aligns across 7 bases. J lost 7 bases, V lost 5 bases, and 11 bases had no gene match. The CDR3 has 14 amino acids.